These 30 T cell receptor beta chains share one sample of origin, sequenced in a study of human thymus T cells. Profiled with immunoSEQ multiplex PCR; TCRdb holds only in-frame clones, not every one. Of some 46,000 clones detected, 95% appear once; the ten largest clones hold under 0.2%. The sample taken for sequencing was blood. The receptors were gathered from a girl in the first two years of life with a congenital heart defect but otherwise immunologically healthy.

The CDR3: CSVEWVGGELFF. For the CDR3, the DNA is TGCAGCGTTGAGTGGGTAGGCGGGGAGCTGTTTTTT. V usage is TRBV29-1 and J usage is TRBJ2-2, with D hard to call. V gave up 3 bases and J gave up 7 bases, with 9 bases separating them. Germline V gene lookup returns CDR1 SQVTM and CDR2 ANQGSEA. The CDR3 sequence is 12 residues long.

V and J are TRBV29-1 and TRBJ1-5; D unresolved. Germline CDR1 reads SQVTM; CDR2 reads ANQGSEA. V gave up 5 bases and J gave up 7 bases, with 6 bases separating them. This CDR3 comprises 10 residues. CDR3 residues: CSVSRQPQHF. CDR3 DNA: TGCAGCGTTAGTAGGCAGCCCCAGCATTTT.

The CDR3 reads CASSMGVPDTGGYTF. The CDR3 DNA is TGTGCCAGTAGTATGGGGGTACCGGACACGGGTGGCTACACCTTC. This sequence joins TRBV19 and TRBJ1-2, with D maybe TRBD1 (5 bases). CDR1 and CDR2 from the germline V gene are LNHDA and SQIVND (reference sequence). Between the trimmed V and J ends, which lost 3 bases and 7 bases, there was a span of 18 bases. The CDR3 runs 15 residues. The full variable domain, rest sourced from reference TRBV19 and TRBJ1-2, is DGGITQSPKYLFRKEGQNVTLSCEQNLNHDAMYWYRQDPGQGLRLIYYSQIVNDFQKGDIAEGYSVSREKKESFPLTVTSAQKNPTAFYLCASSMGVPDTGGYTFGSGTRLTVV.

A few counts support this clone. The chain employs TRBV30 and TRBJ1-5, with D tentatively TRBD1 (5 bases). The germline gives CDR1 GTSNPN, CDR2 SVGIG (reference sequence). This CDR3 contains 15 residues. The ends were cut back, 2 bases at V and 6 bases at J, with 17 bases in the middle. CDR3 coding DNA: TGTGCCTGGAGTTTGGGGCAGGGATTGACTCAGCCCCAGCATTTT. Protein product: CAWSLGQGLTQPQHF.

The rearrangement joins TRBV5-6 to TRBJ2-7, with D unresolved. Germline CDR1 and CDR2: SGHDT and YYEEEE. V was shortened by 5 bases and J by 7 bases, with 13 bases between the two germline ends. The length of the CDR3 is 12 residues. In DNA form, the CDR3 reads TGTGCCAGCAGTTACACCGCTGGAGAGCAGTACTTC. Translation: CASSYTAGEQYF.

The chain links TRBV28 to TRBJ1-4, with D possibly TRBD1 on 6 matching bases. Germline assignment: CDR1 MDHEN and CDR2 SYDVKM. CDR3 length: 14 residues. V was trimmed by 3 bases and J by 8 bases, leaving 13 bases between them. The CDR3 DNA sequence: TGTGCCAGCAGTTTGGACAGTAGGTGGGAAAAACTGTTTTTT. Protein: CASSLDSRWEKLFF.

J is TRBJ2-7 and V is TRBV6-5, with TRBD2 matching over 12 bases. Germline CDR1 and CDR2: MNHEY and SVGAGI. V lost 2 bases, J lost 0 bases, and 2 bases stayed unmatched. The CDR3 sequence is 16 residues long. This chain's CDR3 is CASSYRTSGASYEQYF. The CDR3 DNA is TGTGCCAGCAGTTACCGGACTAGCGGGGCCTCCTACGAGCAGTACTTC.

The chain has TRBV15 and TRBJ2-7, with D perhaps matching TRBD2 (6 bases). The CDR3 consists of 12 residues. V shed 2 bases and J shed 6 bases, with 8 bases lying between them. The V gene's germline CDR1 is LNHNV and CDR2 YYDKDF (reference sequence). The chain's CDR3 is CATSRWRAEQYF. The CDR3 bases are TGTGCCACCAGCAGATGGAGGGCCGAGCAGTACTTC.

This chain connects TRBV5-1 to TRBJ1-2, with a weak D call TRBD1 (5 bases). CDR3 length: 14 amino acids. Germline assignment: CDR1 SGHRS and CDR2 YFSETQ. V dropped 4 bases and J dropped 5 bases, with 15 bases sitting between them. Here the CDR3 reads CASSQPTTGYGYTF. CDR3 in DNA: TGCGCCAGCAGCCAACCAACTACAGGTTATGGCTACACCTTC.

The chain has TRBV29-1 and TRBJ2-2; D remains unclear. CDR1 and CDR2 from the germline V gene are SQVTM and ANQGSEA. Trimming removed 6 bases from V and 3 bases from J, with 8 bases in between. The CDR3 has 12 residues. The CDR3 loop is CSVLQYTGELFF. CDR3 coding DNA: TGCAGCGTCCTGCAGTACACCGGGGAGCTGTTTTTT.

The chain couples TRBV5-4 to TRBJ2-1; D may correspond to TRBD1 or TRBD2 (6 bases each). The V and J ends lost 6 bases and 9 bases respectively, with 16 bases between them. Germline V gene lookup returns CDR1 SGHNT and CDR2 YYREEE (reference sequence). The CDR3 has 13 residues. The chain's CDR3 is CASTHSPGAEQFF. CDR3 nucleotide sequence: TGTGCCAGCACCCATTCCCCGGGGGCTGAGCAGTTCTTC.

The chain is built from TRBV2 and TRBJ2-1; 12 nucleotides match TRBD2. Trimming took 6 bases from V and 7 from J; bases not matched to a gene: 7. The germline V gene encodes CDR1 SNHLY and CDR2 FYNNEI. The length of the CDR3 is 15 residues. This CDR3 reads CASSSGTSGPNEQFF. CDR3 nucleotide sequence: TGTGCCAGCAGCTCCGGGACTAGCGGGCCGAATGAGCAGTTCTTC.

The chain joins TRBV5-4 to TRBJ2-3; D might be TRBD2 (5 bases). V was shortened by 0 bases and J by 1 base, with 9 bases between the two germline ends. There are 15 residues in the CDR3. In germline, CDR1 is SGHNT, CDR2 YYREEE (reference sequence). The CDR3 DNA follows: TGTGCCAGCAGCTTGGTGGTCGGGGGCACAGATACGCAGTATTTT. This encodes CASSLVVGGTDTQYF. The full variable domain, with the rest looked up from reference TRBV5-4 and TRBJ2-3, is ETGVTQSPTHLIKTRGQQVTLRCSSQSGHNTVSWYQQALGQGPQFIFQYYREEENGRGNFPPRFSGLQFPNYSSELNVNALELDDSALYLCASSLVVGGTDTQYFGPGTRLTVL.

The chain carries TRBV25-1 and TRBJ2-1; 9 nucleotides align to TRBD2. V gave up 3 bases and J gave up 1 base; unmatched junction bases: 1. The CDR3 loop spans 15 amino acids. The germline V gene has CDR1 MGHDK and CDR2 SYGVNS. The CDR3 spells CASSELAGSYNEQFF. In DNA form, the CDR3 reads TGTGCCAGCAGTGAGCTAGCGGGGTCCTACAATGAGCAGTTCTTC.

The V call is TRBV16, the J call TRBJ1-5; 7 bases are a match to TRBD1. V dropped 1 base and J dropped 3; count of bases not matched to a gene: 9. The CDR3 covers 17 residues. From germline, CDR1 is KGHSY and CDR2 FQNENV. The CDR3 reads CASSQFARDRPNQPQHF. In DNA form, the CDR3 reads TGTGCCAGCAGCCAATTCGCCCGGGACAGACCCAATCAGCCCCAGCATTTT.

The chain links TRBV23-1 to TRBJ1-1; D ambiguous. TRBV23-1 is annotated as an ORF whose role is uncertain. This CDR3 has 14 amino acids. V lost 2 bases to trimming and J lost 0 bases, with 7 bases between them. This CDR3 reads CASSQGNMNTEAFF. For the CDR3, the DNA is TGCGCCAGCAGTCAAGGCAACATGAACACTGAAGCTTTCTTT.

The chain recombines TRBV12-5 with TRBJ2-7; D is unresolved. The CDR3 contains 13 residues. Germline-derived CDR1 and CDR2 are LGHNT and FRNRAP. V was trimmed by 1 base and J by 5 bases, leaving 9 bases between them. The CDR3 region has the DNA TGTGCTAGTGGTTTGGAGGCAGTTCACGAGCAGTACTTC. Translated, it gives CASGLEAVHEQYF.

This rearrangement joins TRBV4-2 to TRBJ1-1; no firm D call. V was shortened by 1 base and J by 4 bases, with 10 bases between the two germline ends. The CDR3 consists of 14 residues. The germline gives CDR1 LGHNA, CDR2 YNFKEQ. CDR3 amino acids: CASSQGGAGTEAFF. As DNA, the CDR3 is TGTGCCAGCAGCCAAGGGGGAGCCGGCACTGAAGCTTTCTTT.

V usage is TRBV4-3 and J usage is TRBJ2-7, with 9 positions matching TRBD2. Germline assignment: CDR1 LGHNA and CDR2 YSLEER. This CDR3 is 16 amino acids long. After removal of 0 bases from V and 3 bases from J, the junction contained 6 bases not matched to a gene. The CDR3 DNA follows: TGCGCCAGCAGCCAAGATGCGCTAGCGGGGTTCTACGAGCAGTACTTC. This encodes CASSQDALAGFYEQYF.

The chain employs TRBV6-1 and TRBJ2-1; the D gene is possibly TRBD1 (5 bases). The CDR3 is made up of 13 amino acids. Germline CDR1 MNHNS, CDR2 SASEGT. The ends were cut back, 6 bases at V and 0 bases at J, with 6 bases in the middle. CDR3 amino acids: CASSGHSYNEQFF. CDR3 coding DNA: TGTGCCAGCAGCGGACACTCCTACAATGAGCAGTTCTTC.

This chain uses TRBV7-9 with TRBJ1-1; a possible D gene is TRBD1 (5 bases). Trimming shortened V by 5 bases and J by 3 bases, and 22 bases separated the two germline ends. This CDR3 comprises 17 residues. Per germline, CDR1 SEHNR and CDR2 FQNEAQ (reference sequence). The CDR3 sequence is CASSPNFMTGDDTEAFF. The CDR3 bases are TGTGCCAGCAGCCCCAATTTTATGACGGGGGATGACACTGAAGCTTTCTTT.

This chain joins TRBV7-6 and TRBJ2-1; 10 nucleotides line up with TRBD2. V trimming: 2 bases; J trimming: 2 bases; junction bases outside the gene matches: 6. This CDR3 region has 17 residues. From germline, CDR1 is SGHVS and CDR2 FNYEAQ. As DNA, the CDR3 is TGTGCCAGCAGCTTACCCGCCGGACTAGCGGCCTACAATGAGCAGTTCTTC. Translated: CASSLPAGLAAYNEQFF.

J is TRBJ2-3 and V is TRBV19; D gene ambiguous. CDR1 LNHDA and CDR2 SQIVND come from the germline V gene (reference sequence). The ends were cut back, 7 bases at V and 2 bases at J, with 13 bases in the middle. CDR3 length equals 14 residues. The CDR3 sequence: CASMGRSFTDTQYF. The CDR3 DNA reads TGTGCCAGTATGGGCAGGTCATTCACAGATACGCAGTATTTT.

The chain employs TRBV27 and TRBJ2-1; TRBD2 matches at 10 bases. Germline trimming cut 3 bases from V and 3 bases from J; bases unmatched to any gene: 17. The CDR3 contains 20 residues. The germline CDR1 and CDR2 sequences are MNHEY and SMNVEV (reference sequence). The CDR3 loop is CASSFITSGIRRHGYNEQFF. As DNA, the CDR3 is TGTGCCAGCAGTTTTATAACTAGCGGGATTCGGCGGCACGGCTACAATGAGCAGTTCTTC.

Here the CDR3 reads CATSVRRGYNEQFF. The CDR3 DNA reads as TGTGCCACCAGCGTGAGGAGGGGCTACAATGAGCAGTTCTTC. The chain recombines TRBV15 with TRBJ2-1, with D possibly matching TRBD2 (6 bases). CDR1 and CDR2 (germline): LNHNV, YYDKDF (reference sequence). V lost 5 bases and J lost 3, with 11 bases in between. The CDR3 is made up of 14 amino acids.

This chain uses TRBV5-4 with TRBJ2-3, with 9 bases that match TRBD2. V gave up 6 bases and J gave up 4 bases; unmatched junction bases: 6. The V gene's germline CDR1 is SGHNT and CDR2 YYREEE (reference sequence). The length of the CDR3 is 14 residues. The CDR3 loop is CASTLSGSADTQYF. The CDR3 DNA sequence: TGTGCCAGCACCCTTAGCGGGAGTGCAGATACGCAGTATTTT.

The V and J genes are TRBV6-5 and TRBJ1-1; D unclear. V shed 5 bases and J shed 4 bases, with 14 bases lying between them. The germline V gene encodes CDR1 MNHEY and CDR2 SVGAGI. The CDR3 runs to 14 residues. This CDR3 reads CASSATRRVTEAFF. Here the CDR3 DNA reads TGTGCCAGCAGTGCGACACGCCGGGTCACTGAAGCTTTCTTT.

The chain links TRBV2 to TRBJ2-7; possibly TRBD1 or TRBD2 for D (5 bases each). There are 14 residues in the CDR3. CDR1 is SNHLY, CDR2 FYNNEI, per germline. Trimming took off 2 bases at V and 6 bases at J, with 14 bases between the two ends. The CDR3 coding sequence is TGTGCCAGCAGTGAACGCCGGGGACGGGCCGAGCAGTACTTC. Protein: CASSERRGRAEQYF. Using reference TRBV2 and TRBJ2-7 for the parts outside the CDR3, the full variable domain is EPEVTQTPSHQVTQMGQEVILRCVPISNHLYFYWYRQILGQKVEFLVSFYNNEISEKSEIFDDQFSVERPDGSNFTLKIRSTKLEDSAMYFCASSERRGRAEQYFGPGTRLTVT.

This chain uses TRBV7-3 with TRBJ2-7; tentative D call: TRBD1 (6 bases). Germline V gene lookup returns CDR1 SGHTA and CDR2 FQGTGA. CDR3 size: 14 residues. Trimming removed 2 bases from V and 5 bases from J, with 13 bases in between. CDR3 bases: TGTGCCAGCAGCTTAGGGGGCGTGAGGGACGAGCAGTACTTC. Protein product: CASSLGGVRDEQYF.

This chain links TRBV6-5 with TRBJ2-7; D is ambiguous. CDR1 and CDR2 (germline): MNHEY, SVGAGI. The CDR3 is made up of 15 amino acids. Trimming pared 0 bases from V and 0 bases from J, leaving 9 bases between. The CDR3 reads CASSYSMAPSYEQYF. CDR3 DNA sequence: TGTGCCAGCAGTTACTCGATGGCCCCCTCCTACGAGCAGTACTTC.